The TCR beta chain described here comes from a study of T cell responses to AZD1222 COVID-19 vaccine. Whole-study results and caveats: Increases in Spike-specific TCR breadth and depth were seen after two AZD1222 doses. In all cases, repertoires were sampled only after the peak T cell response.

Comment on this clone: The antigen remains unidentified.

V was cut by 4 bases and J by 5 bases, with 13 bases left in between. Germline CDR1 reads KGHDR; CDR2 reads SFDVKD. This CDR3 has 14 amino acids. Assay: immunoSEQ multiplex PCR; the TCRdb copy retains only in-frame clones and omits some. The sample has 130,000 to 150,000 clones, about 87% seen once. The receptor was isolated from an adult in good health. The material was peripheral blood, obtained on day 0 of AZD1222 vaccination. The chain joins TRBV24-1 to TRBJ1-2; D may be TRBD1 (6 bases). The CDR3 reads CATSDQGTGYGYTF. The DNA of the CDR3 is TGTGCCACCAGTGACCAGGGGACGGGGTATGGCTACACCTTC.